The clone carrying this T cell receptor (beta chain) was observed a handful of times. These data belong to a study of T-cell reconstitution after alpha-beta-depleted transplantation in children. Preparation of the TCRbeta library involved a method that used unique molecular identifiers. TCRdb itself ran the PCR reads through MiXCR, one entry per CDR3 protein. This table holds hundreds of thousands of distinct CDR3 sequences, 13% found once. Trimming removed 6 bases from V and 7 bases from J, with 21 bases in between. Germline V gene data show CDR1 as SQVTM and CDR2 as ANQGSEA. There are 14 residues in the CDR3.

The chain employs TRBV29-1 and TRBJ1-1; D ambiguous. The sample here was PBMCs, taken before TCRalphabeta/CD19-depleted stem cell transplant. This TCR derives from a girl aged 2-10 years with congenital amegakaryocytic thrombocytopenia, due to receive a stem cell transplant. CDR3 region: CSVWAKTETLEAFF. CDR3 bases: TGCAGCGTGTGGGCGAAAACAGAGACCCTTGAAGCTTTCTTT.